Presented here are 15 T cell receptor beta chains from one specimen sequenced in a study of blood T cell repertoires in COVID-19. Clones were sequenced by immunoSEQ multiplex PCR, and TCRdb holds only the in-frame ones, with some missing. The table lists 200,000 to 250,000 clones, around nine tenths of them singletons. Sequenced: PBMCs or T cells enriched from blood (not recorded which). These receptors were obtained from a man aged 25-45 years who had recovered from COVID-19.

The chain uses TRBV14 and TRBJ2-3; 13 bases are a match to TRBD2. The CDR3 runs 19 residues. CDR1 and CDR2 (germline): SGHDN, FVKESK. J lost 5 bases, V lost 4 bases, and 15 bases had no gene match. This chain's CDR3 is CASSPLGLAGVSVGDTQYF. In nucleotides, the CDR3 is TGTGCCAGCAGCCCCCTAGGACTAGCGGGGGTGAGTGTAGGAGATACGCAGTATTTT.

There are a few counts of this clone. The V and J genes are TRBV5-1 and TRBJ2-5, with TRBD1 matching over 7 bases. Germline loops: CDR1 SGHRS, CDR2 YFSETQ. After removal of 2 bases from V and 2 bases from J, the junction contained 9 bases not matched to a gene. The CDR3 covers 16 residues. This CDR3 is CASSFSGQPIQETQYF. The CDR3 coding sequence is TGCGCCAGCAGCTTCTCGGGACAGCCTATTCAAGAGACCCAGTACTTC.

This rearrangement joins TRBV20-1 to TRBJ1-1, with D unclear. Trimming took 3 bases from V and 11 from J, leaving 16 bases between them. The V gene's germline CDR1 is DFQATT and CDR2 SNEGSKA (reference sequence). CDR3 length equals 12 residues. This CDR3 is CSASFRSLAAFF. In nucleotides, the CDR3 is TGCAGTGCTAGTTTTAGGAGTTTAGCGGCTTTCTTT.

This CDR3 reads CASRLSPPSGDQETQYF. The CDR3 region has the DNA TGTGCCAGCAGGCTATCCCCGCCCAGCGGTGATCAAGAGACCCAGTACTTC. The chain is built from TRBV27 and TRBJ2-5, with a tentative D call TRBD2 (5 bases). The germline V gene has CDR1 MNHEY and CDR2 SMNVEV (reference sequence). The CDR3 is 17 residues long. Trimming removed 6 bases from V and 2 bases from J, with 22 bases in between.

V and J are TRBV2 and TRBJ1-3; a weak D match, TRBD1 (5 bases). The length of the CDR3 is 16 residues. Germline CDR1 and CDR2: SNHLY and FYNNEI. The V end lost 3 bases, the J end lost 0 bases, and 12 bases lay between the germline ends. CDR3 sequence: CASSEVDSLSGNTIYF. The CDR3 nucleotides read TGTGCCAGCAGTGAGGTAGACAGCCTCTCTGGAAACACCATATATTTT.

This clone was seen more than once but under ten times. The rearrangement uses TRBV19 and TRBJ1-3, with D possibly being TRBD1 (5 bases). Germline assignment: CDR1 LNHDA and CDR2 SQIVND (reference sequence). CDR3 length equals 18 residues. Trimming shortened V by 9 bases and J by 0 bases, and 24 bases separated the two germline ends. The CDR3 DNA reads as TGTGCCAGCACGGGACTCCGCCGAGGTTTTTACTCTGGAAACACCATATATTTT. Translated: CASTGLRRGFYSGNTIYF. The whole variable domain, filled in from reference TRBV19 and TRBJ1-3, reads DGGITQSPKYLFRKEGQNVTLSCEQNLNHDAMYWYRQDPGQGLRLIYYSQIVNDFQKGDIAEGYSVSREKKESFPLTVTSAQKNPTAFYLCASTGLRRGFYSGNTIYFGEGSWLTVV.

The gene calls are TRBV3-1 (or the pseudogene TRBV3-2) and TRBJ2-7; D might be TRBD1 (5 bases). Germline V gives CDR1 LGHDT, CDR2 YNNKEL (reference sequence). The CDR3 has 15 residues. Trimming stripped 2 bases from V and 1 base from J, with 12 bases between. The CDR3 reads CASSQPGLNSYEQYF. The CDR3 DNA is TGTGCCAGCAGCCAACCAGGGCTAAATTCCTACGAGCAGTACTTC.

The chain combines TRBV4-3 with TRBJ1-3; maybe TRBD1 (6 bases). CDR3 size: 16 residues. Trimming took 3 bases from V and 0 from J, leaving 12 bases between them. In germline, CDR1 is LGHNA, CDR2 YSLEER. This chain's CDR3 is CASSHDRTVSGNTIYF. Written as DNA, the CDR3 is TGCGCCAGCAGCCATGACAGGACAGTCTCTGGAAACACCATATATTTT.

The V gene is TRBV4-1, the J gene TRBJ1-5, with 10 bases aligning to TRBD1. Germline loops: CDR1 MGHRA, CDR2 YSYEKL. The CDR3 totals 18 residues. V lost 0 bases and J lost 1; bases outside the gene matches: 6. CDR3 amino acids: CASSQDSGQGWSNQPQHF. DNA of the CDR3: TGCGCCAGCAGCCAAGATTCGGGACAGGGGTGGAGCAATCAGCCCCAGCATTTT.

V is TRBV5-1 and J is TRBJ1-5; 9 nucleotides agree with TRBD1. Germline CDR1 reads SGHRS; CDR2 reads YFSETQ. The CDR3 extends over 17 amino acids. Germline trimming cut 3 bases from V and 2 bases from J; bases unmatched to any gene: 9. CDR3 in amino acids: CASSSTGGPWGNQPQHF. The CDR3 bases are TGCGCCAGCAGCTCCACAGGGGGCCCATGGGGCAATCAGCCCCAGCATTTT. Looking up the rest from reference TRBV5-1 and TRBJ1-5 gives the full variable domain: KAGVTQTPRYLIKTRGQQVTLSCSPISGHRSVSWYQQTPGQGLQFLFEYFSETQRNKGNFPGRFSGRQFSNSRSEMNVSTLELGDSALYLCASSSTGGPWGNQPQHFGDGTRLSIL.

As for this clone: The DNA is omitted, as the CDR3 cannot be located on it reliably, and the CDR3 follows TCRdb's listing. The V and J genes are TRBV2 and TRBJ2-1; the DNA was not used to check the table's D call, TRBD2. The length of the CDR3 is 15 amino acids, counting both ends. CDR1 and CDR2 from the germline V gene are SNHLY and FYNNEI. CDR3 protein: CASILEGDSYNEQFF.

This chain links TRBV5-4 with TRBJ2-5; 8 bases are a match to TRBD2. V trimming: 2 bases; J trimming: 2 bases; junction bases outside the gene matches: 2. Germline V gene sequence: CDR1 SGHNT, CDR2 YYREEE (reference sequence). This CDR3 is 14 amino acids long. The CDR3 DNA is TGTGCCAGCAGCTTTGCGGGGGGACAAGAGACCCAGTACTTC. As protein: CASSFAGGQETQYF.

The V gene is TRBV5-4, the J gene TRBJ2-3; the D gene is possibly TRBD2 (5 bases). The CDR3 is 14 residues long. The germline V and J ends were trimmed by 0 bases and 3 bases, with 8 bases remaining between them. CDR1 is SGHNT and CDR2 is YYREEE in the germline V gene (reference sequence). The CDR3 coding sequence is TGTGCCAGCAGCTTGGACCCGGGAACAGATACGCAGTATTTT. Residues: CASSLDPGTDTQYF. The variable domain in full, with the rest retrieved from reference TRBV5-4 and TRBJ2-3, is ETGVTQSPTHLIKTRGQQVTLRCSSQSGHNTVSWYQQALGQGPQFIFQYYREEENGRGNFPPRFSGLQFPNYSSELNVNALELDDSALYLCASSLDPGTDTQYFGPGTRLTVL.

The chain employs TRBV4-1 and TRBJ1-1, with 8 bases identical to TRBD1. J gave up 7 bases and V 4 bases, and 8 bases lay outside the gene matches. Germline V CDR1 and CDR2: MGHRA, YSYEKL. The length of the CDR3 is 14 residues. CDR3 DNA: TGCGCCAGCAGCCGAGAACAGGGGGTTGATGAAGCTTTCTTT. Translation gives CASSREQGVDEAFF.

The chain joins TRBV5-4 to TRBJ1-2; TRBD1 matches at 8 bases. V shed 5 bases, J shed 4 bases, and the junction held 7 bases outside the gene matches. This CDR3 contains 14 residues. Germline-derived CDR1 and CDR2 are SGHNT and YYREEE (reference sequence). The CDR3 spells CASSLVDRVYGYTF. CDR3 bases: TGTGCCAGCAGTCTTGTGGACAGGGTCTATGGCTACACCTTC. Looking up the rest from reference TRBV5-4 and TRBJ1-2 gives the full variable domain: ETGVTQSPTHLIKTRGQQVTLRCSSQSGHNTVSWYQQALGQGPQFIFQYYREEENGRGNFPPRFSGLQFPNYSSELNVNALELDDSALYLCASSLVDRVYGYTFGSGTRLTVV.